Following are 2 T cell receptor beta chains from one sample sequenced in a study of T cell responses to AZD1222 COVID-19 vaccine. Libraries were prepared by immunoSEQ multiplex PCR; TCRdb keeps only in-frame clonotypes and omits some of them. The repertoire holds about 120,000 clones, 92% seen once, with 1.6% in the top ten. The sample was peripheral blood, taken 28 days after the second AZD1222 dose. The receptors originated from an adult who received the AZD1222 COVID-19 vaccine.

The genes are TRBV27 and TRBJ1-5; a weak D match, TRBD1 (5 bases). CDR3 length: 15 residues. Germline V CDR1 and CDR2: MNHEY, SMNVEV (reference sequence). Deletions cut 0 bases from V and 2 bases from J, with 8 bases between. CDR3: CASSLSSGGNQPQHF. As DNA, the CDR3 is TGTGCCAGCAGTTTATCGTCGGGGGGCAATCAGCCCCAGCATTTT.

CDR3 region: CASSGLAGAAYEQYF. The DNA of the CDR3 is TGTGCCAGTAGTGGACTAGCGGGAGCGGCCTACGAGCAGTACTTC. This chain joins TRBV19 and TRBJ2-7, with 13 bases identical to TRBD2. The V gene end was trimmed by 5 bases and the J gene end by 2 bases; junction bases not matched to a gene: 3. The CDR3 has 15 residues. Germline-derived CDR1 and CDR2 are LNHDA and SQIVND (reference sequence).